This record looks at one T cell receptor (beta chain) sequence and its context. In its sample, this clonotype was seen a few times. Its antigen remains unidentified. The record has no base qualities; no much larger clone is one base away. The CDR3 starts with the cysteine, ends with the phenylalanine, and has 16 residues. Only the CDR3 region is kept as DNA, spanning 48 bases read in frame from base 1. The germline V gene gives CDR1 as MGHRA and CDR2 as YSYEKL. Trimming costs V 0 bases and J 9 bases, and their ends lie 15 bases apart. PBMCs were isolated by Ficoll-Paque density gradient centrifugation. This entry comes from a study of T-cell memory formation after mild COVID-19 listed by TCRdb under 2021. In terms of the full investigation: TCR sequence clusters from the two donors were largely donor specific. In two donors, T-cell clones that expanded and contracted after mild COVID-19 were followed by sequencing TCRalpha and TCRbeta repertoires longitudinally. Two young, previously healthy adult volunteers, one female and one male, were included in the cohort. Points the paper makes about the study in general: Contracting CD4+ clones were found mainly in CM and EM memory subsets, while CD8+ clones were enriched in EMRA. The study included only a couple of mild cases, and larger cohorts that include severe cases with pre-infection samples were judged to be necessary. The second-wave clones that peaked on day 37 were not confirmed to be SARS-CoV-2 specific. Clones that contracted from day 15 to 85 showed balanced CD4/CD8 phenotypes, whereas a second wave of clones that expanded from day 15 to 37 leaned towards CD4+. Some responding clones were detected in pre-infection memory, suggesting pre-existing cross-reactive memory T cells joined the SARS-CoV-2 response.

The instrument was an Illumina NovaSeq 6000. TCRalpha and TCRbeta cDNA libraries were built by 5'RACE with constant-segment primers, adding sample barcodes and unique molecular identifiers. RNA was extracted from every sample with Trizol reagent. The libraries were amplified in two PCR steps, and the second step added a second sample barcode and Illumina TruSeq adapters. Libraries were sequenced on an Illumina NovaSeq with 2 x 150 bp paired-end reads. In the authors' own workflow: With migec v1.2.7, reads were demultiplexed and then collapsed into UMI-guided consensus sequences. Using mixcr v2.1.11, the UMI consensuses were aligned to TRA and TRB V and J templates and assembled into clonotypes. A clonotype was counted as expanded or contracted only if both edgeR and NoisET called the change significant, with noise models trained on biological replicates. For edgeR calls, the cutoffs were a false discovery rate-adjusted p below 0.01 and a log2 fold-change threshold of 1. As an exploratory analysis of dynamics, PCA with hierarchical clustering was applied to max-normalized trajectories of the 1000 most abundant clonotypes. Each responding clone was given a CD4 or CD8 phenotype based on the CD4+ and CD8+ repertoires, which had been sequenced separately. Starting from the raw public reads, TCRdb applied fastp trimming at Q25, assembled clones with MiXCR and retained in-frame beta chains. Entries are consolidated by CDR3 protein sequence, retaining the most common genes and DNA. These V and J calls are TCRdb output, not the study's own analysis. The sample yields about 470,000 distinct CDR3 sequences; about 20% were counted once. Of the sample, around an eighth falls within the top ten clones.

The chain was built from TRBV4-1 and TRBJ1-6, with TRBD1 perhaps the D gene, on 5 matching bases. The sequenced sample consisted of PBMCs or a T cell subset sorted from them (not recorded which). The sequence derives from an adult woman who had mild COVID-19 (a few samples of this study predate the infection). The sample titles of this study are shuffled in the database, so cell type and time point are left out; the donor was told from shared clones. Here is the DNA: TGCGCCAGCAGCCAAGATAGCAGCGGCGGGGGTTCACCCCTCCACTTT. This codes for CASSQDSSGGGSPLHF.